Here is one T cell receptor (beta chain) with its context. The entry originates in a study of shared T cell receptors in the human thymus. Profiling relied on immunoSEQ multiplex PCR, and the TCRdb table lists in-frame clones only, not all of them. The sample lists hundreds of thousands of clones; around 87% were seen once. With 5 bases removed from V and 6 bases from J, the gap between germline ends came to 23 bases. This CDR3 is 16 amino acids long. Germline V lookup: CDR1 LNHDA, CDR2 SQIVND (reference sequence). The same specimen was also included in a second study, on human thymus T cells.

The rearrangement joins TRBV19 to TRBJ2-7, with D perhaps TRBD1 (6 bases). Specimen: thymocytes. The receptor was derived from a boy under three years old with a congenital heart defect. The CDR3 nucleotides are TGTGCCAGTAGTTTTTCTGACAGGCAGTCCCTCTTCGAGCAGTACTTC. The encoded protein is CASSFSDRQSLFEQYF.